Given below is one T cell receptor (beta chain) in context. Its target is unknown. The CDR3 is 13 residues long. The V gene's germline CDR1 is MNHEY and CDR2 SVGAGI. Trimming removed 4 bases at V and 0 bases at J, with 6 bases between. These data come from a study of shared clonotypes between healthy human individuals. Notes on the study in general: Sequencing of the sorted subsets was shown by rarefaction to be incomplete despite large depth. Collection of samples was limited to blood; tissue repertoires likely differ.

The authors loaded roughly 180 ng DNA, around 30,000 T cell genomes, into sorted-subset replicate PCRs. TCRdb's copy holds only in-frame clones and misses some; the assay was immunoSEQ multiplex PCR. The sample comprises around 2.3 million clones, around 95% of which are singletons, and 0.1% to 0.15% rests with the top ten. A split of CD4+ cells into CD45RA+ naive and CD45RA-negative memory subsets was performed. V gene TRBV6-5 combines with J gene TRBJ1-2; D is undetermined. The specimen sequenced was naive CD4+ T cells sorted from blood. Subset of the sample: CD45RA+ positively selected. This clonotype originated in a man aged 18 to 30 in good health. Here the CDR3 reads CASSSSANYGYTF. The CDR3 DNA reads TGTGCCAGCAGTTCATCCGCTAACTATGGCTACACCTTC.